The sequence of this T cell receptor beta chain was determined in a study of shared clonotypes between healthy human individuals. Selected positively for CCR7 and CD45RO-negative, naive CD8 cells excluded terminally differentiated effector memory CD45RA+ cells. Germline CDR1 and CDR2: SEHNR and FQNEAQ (reference sequence). With 5 bases clipped from V and 2 bases from J, the junction kept 7 bases outside the gene matches. CDR3 length: 15 amino acids. Data came from immunoSEQ multiplex PCR; TCRdb stores just in-frame clones and leaves some out. The table has 2 million to 2.5 million clones, approximately 94% seen once.

The sample was naive CD8+ T cells from PBMCs. The rearrangement uses TRBV7-9 and TRBJ2-7, with TRBD1 identical over 9 bases. The TCR sequence derives from a man in his late teens or twenties in good health. Some clones in this sample may be carry-over from other donors' samples. The CDR3 reads CASSLGQGWAYEQYF. The DNA for the CDR3 is TGTGCCAGCAGCCTCGGACAGGGGTGGGCCTACGAGCAGTACTTC.